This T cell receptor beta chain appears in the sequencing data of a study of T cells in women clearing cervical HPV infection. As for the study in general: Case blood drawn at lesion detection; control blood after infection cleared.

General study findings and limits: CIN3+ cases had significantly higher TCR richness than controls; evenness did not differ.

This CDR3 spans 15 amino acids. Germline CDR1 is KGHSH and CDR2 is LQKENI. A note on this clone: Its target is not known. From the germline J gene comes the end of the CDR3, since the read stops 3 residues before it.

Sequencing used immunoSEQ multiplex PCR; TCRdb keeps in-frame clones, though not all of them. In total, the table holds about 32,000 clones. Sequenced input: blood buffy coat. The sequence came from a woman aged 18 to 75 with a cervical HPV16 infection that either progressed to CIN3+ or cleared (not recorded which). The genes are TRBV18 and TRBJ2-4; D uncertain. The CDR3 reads CASSPERASPSGQYF. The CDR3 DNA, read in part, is TGTGCCAGCTCACCAGAAAGGGCGTCCCCTTCTGGT.